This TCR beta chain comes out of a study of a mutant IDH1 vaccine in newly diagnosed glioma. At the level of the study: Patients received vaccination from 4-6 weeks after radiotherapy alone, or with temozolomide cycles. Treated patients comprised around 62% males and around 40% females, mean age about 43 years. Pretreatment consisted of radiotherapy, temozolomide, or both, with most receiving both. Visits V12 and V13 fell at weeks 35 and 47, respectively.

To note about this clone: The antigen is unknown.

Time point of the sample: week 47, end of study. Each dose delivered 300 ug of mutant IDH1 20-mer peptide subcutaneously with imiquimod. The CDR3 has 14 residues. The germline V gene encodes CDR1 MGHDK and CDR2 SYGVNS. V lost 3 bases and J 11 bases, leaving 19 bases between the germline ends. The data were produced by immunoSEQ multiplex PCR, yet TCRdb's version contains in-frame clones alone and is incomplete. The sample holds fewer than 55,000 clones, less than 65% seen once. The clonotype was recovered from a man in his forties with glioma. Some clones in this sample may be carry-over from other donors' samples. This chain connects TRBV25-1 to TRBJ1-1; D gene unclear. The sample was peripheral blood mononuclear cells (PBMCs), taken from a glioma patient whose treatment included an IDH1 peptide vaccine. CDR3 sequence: CASSDLTGFDRAFF. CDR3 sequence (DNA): TGTGCCAGCAGTGACCTTACCGGGTTTGACCGGGCTTTCTTT.